These 18 T cell receptor beta chains share one sample of origin, sequenced in a study of T cell responses to AZD1222 COVID-19 vaccine. Sequencing was performed with immunoSEQ multiplex PCR; in TCRdb, only in-frame clones are kept and a portion is missing. The sample records over 85,000 clones, roughly nine tenths being singletons. The sequences come from peripheral blood, collected on day 0 of AZD1222 vaccination. The source of these receptors is an adult in good health.

The V and J genes are TRBV18 and TRBJ2-7; D not resolved. The V gene's germline CDR1 is KGHSH and CDR2 LQKENI. The CDR3 sequence is 13 residues long. Trimming removed 3 bases at V and 6 bases at J, with 12 bases between. The CDR3 nucleotides read TGTGCCAGCTCACCGGATTCTATAGGCGAGCAGTACTTC. Translating it yields CASSPDSIGEQYF. Complete variable domain (other parts from reference TRBV18 and TRBJ2-7): NAGVMQNPRHLVRRRGQEARLRCSPMKGHSHVYWYRQLPEEGLKFMVYLQKENIIDESGMPKERFSAEFPKEGPSILRIQQVVRGDSAAYFCASSPDSIGEQYFGPGTRLTVT.

J is TRBJ2-3 and V is TRBV5-1; the match to TRBD2 covers 15 bases. This CDR3 is built from 19 residues. Germline trimming cut 1 base from V and 2 bases from J; bases unmatched to any gene: 8. Germline V gene lookup returns CDR1 SGHRS and CDR2 YFSETQ. The CDR3 loop is CASSLPGLAGGRTTDTQYF. The CDR3 DNA reads as TGCGCCAGCAGCTTGCCCGGACTAGCGGGGGGGAGGACCACAGATACGCAGTATTTT.

V and J are TRBV3-1 (or the pseudogene TRBV3-2) and TRBJ2-2, with TRBD2 matching 12 bases. The CDR3 has 16 amino acids. Unmatched junction bases numbered 8, after V lost 4 bases and J lost 8 bases. Germline CDR1 is LGHDT and CDR2 is YNNKEL (reference sequence). The CDR3 spells CASSLRLAGVLGELFF. The CDR3 nucleotides read TGTGCCAGCAGCCTTAGACTAGCGGGGGTTTTGGGGGAGCTGTTTTTT.

The gene calls are TRBV5-1 and TRBJ2-2; TRBD1 matches 10 bases. The CDR3 is made up of 16 amino acids. The germline V gene encodes CDR1 SGHRS and CDR2 YFSETQ. J was trimmed by 1 base and V by 4 bases; bases with no gene match: 4. The CDR3 sequence: CASSKGQGMNTGELFF. CDR3 sequence (DNA): TGCGCCAGCAGCAAGGGACAGGGGATGAACACCGGGGAGCTGTTTTTT.

This clone appeared a few times. The V and J genes are TRBV5-1 and TRBJ1-2; TRBD1 matches at 9 bases. Germline V lookup: CDR1 SGHRS, CDR2 YFSETQ. Trimming cost V 0 bases and J 6 bases; bases outside gene matches: 9. This CDR3 has 16 residues. The CDR3 sequence is CASSLDAGQGYNGYTF. CDR3 DNA sequence: TGCGCCAGCAGCTTGGACGCGGGACAGGGATACAATGGCTACACCTTC. The whole variable domain, remainder taken from reference TRBV5-1 and TRBJ1-2, is KAGVTQTPRYLIKTRGQQVTLSCSPISGHRSVSWYQQTPGQGLQFLFEYFSETQRNKGNFPGRFSGRQFSNSRSEMNVSTLELGDSALYLCASSLDAGQGYNGYTFGSGTRLTVV.

The rearrangement links TRBV24-1 to TRBJ1-2, with 10 bases fitting TRBD1. CDR3 length equals 16 residues. Per the germline V gene, CDR1 is KGHDR and CDR2 is SFDVKD. The V segment lost 7 bases and the J segment 3 bases; nucleotides outside the gene matches: 10. CDR3 sequence: CATSRPTGQGDYGYTF. The CDR3 DNA reads as TGTGCCACCAGCCGCCCCACTGGACAGGGGGACTATGGCTACACCTTC.

The V and J genes are TRBV28 and TRBJ1-4, with 10 bases that match TRBD1. V shed 6 bases and J 8 bases; nucleotides not matched to a gene: 6. CDR3 size: 14 residues. Germline-derived CDR1 and CDR2 are MDHEN and SYDVKM. The CDR3: CASSRQGAWEKLFF. The CDR3 bases are TGTGCCAGCAGCCGACAGGGGGCTTGGGAAAAACTGTTTTTT. Together with reference TRBV28 and TRBJ1-4, the CDR3 gives the full variable domain: DVKVTQSSRYLVKRTGEKVFLECVQDMDHENMFWYRQDPGLGLRLIYFSYDVKMKEKGDIPEGYSVSREKKERFSLILESASTNQTSMYLCASSRQGAWEKLFFGSGTQLSVL.

V is TRBV24-1 and J is TRBJ1-4; tentatively, D is TRBD1 (6 bases). This CDR3 is 15 amino acids long. V shed 4 bases and J shed 8 bases, with 16 bases lying between them. In germline, CDR1 is KGHDR, CDR2 SFDVKD. CDR3 bases: TGTGCCACCAGTGAAGAGGGGGGAACGGCGGAAAAACTGTTTTTT. As protein: CATSEEGGTAEKLFF.

In this sample, this clone turned up a few times. The V and J genes are TRBV6-4 and TRBJ2-7; no reliable D call. Germline-derived CDR1 and CDR2 are MRHNA and SNTAGT. The CDR3 contains 15 residues. Trimming took 3 bases from V and 2 from J, leaving 14 bases between them. In DNA, the CDR3 is TGTGCCAGCAGTGAAGAGTTTGGGCCCACCTACGAGCAGTACTTC. It translates to CASSEEFGPTYEQYF.

The gene calls are TRBV19 and TRBJ1-2, with D tentatively TRBD1 (5 bases). There are 16 residues in the CDR3. Germline V gene sequence: CDR1 LNHDA, CDR2 SQIVND (reference sequence). V was cut by 3 bases and J by 8 bases, with 22 bases left in between. This chain's CDR3 is CASSMPSHGTRSGYTF. The CDR3 nucleotides are TGTGCCAGTAGTATGCCCTCTCATGGGACGAGATCGGGCTACACCTTC. Full variable domain (rest looked up from reference TRBV19 and TRBJ1-2): DGGITQSPKYLFRKEGQNVTLSCEQNLNHDAMYWYRQDPGQGLRLIYYSQIVNDFQKGDIAEGYSVSREKKESFPLTVTSAQKNPTAFYLCASSMPSHGTRSGYTFGSGTRLTVV.

This chain links TRBV5-1 with TRBJ1-3; maybe TRBD1 (6 bases). The CDR3 loop spans 16 amino acids. Germline lookup yields CDR1 SGHRS and CDR2 YFSETQ. Trimming shortened V by 4 bases and J by 3 bases, and 17 bases separated the two germline ends. CDR3 nucleotides: TGCGCCAGCAGCCCAACCACAGGGTCAAATGGAAACACCATATATTTT. It translates to CASSPTTGSNGNTIYF.

V is TRBV11-3 and J is TRBJ1-1; 12 bases align to TRBD1. V shed 1 base, J shed 6 bases, and the junction held 18 bases outside the gene matches. Germline V gene lookup returns CDR1 SGHNT and CDR2 YENEEA. The CDR3 length is 20 residues. The CDR3 region is CASSLGPTRDRGPPLAEAFF. CDR3 bases: TGTGCCAGCAGCTTAGGTCCCACTCGGGACAGGGGGCCTCCACTGGCTGAAGCTTTCTTT.

The rearrangement joins TRBV9 to TRBJ2-7, with 11 bases matching TRBD2. The V and J ends lost 3 bases and 5 bases, in that order; junction bases with no gene match: 10. Germline-derived CDR1 and CDR2 are SGDLS and YYNGEE. The CDR3 is 16 residues long. This CDR3 reads CASSGKLAGAFDEQYF. CDR3 nucleotide sequence: TGTGCCAGCAGCGGAAAACTAGCGGGGGCGTTCGACGAGCAGTACTTC.

This clone has more than one count but fewer than ten. The genes are TRBV5-6 and TRBJ1-4, with D tentatively TRBD1 (6 bases). Per germline, CDR1 SGHDT and CDR2 YYEEEE. This CDR3 is built from 15 residues. Trimming left V 5 bases short and J 9 bases short, with 20 bases between. The CDR3 DNA sequence: TGTGCCAGCAGTGCCGGGCCCATAGGGGGTAAAAAACTGTTTTTT. Its translation is CASSAGPIGGKKLFF.

V is TRBV27 and J is TRBJ2-1; D not certain. Trimming pared 7 bases from V and 2 bases from J, leaving 24 bases between. From germline, CDR1 is MNHEY and CDR2 SMNVEV (reference sequence). This CDR3 is 18 amino acids long. The CDR3 sequence: CASTTLIAKASPYNEQFF. Here the CDR3 DNA reads TGTGCCAGCACCACCTTAATTGCCAAGGCCTCACCCTACAATGAGCAGTTCTTC.

The rearrangement joins TRBV27 to TRBJ1-3; D remains unclear. CDR1 MNHEY and CDR2 SMNVEV come from the germline V gene (reference sequence). CDR3 size: 15 residues. The ends were cut back, 7 bases at V and 0 bases at J, with 13 bases in the middle. The CDR3 DNA reads TGTGCCAGCAAGTTTAACGGATACTCTGGAAACACCATATATTTT. Its translation is CASKFNGYSGNTIYF.

The rearrangement links TRBV7-6 to TRBJ1-1; D remains ambiguous. Trimming pared 1 base from V and 0 bases from J, leaving 9 bases between. The CDR3 has 15 residues. CDR1 is SGHVS, CDR2 FNYEAQ, per germline. The CDR3 bases are TGTGCCAGCAGCTTAGGGGCACTCATGAACACTGAAGCTTTCTTT. Residues: CASSLGALMNTEAFF.

The chain links TRBV7-9 to TRBJ1-6, with 7 nucleotides matching TRBD1. Germline CDR1 reads SEHNR; CDR2 reads FQNEAQ (reference sequence). The CDR3 loop spans 14 amino acids. J gave up 7 bases and V 5 bases, and 5 bases lay outside the gene matches. In nucleotides, the CDR3 is TGTGCCAGCAGCCCGACAGGGAACAATTCACCCCTCCACTTT. Its translation: CASSPTGNNSPLHF.